This T cell receptor (beta chain) originates from a study of T-cell reconstitution after alpha-beta-depleted transplantation in children. General study findings and limits: Surviving recipient T cells and thymic progenitors underlay high day-60 TCRbeta diversity in some patients.

Unique molecular identifiers were incorporated when the TCRbeta library was constructed. TCRdb analysed the PCR reads with MiXCR anew, one entry per CDR3 protein. This sample yields around 700,000 distinct CDR3 sequences, of which around 13% are seen a single time; 0.65% to 0.9% belongs to the top ten. This clonotype was observed at least ten times. Its antigen is currently unknown. Germline V gene sequence: CDR1 SGHDT, CDR2 YYEEEE. Between the trimmed V and J ends, which lost 1 base and 0 bases, there was a span of 7 bases. The CDR3 contains 14 residues. The receptor's source is a girl aged 2 to 9 with congenital amegakaryocytic thrombocytopenia, due to receive a stem cell transplant. The material sequenced was PBMCs, taken before TCRalphabeta/CD19-depleted stem cell transplant. The chain couples TRBV5-6 to TRBJ1-2; D is undetermined. The CDR3 DNA reads as TGTGCCAGCAGCTTGTGGCGTTCTAACTATGGCTACACCTTC. Translated, it gives CASSLWRSNYGYTF.